The 5 T cell receptor beta chains presented below share a single source sample, sequenced in a study of blood T cell repertoires in COVID-19. The protocol was immunoSEQ multiplex PCR, while the TCRdb copy is restricted to in-frame clones and leaves out a portion. The sample contains approximately 340,000 clones, approximately 82% of which appear only once. Input material: peripheral blood. These receptors were taken from a man aged 25 to 40 with active or convalescent COVID-19.

This clone appeared a few times. This chain joins TRBV6-5 and TRBJ2-1; TRBD2 matches at 10 bases. CDR1 MNHEY and CDR2 SVGAGI come from the germline V gene. The CDR3 extends over 14 amino acids. After removal of 5 bases from V and 6 bases from J, the junction contained 4 bases not matched to a gene. CDR3 coding DNA: TGTGCCAGCAGTCCCAGGACTAGCGGCAATGAGCAGTTCTTC. This encodes CASSPRTSGNEQFF.

As for this clone: A read error may account for a junction end that differs from germline. The chain uses TRBV20-1 and TRBJ1-1; D gene uncertain. The CDR3 consists of 10 residues. Germline-derived CDR1 and CDR2 are DFQATT and SNEGSKA (reference sequence). CDR3: CSARGPLLEF. DNA for the CDR3: TGCAGTGCTAGAGGCCCCTTGTTAGAGTTT.

The gene calls are TRBV7-7 and TRBJ2-1, with 9 bases identical to TRBD1. The CDR3 has 14 amino acids. Germline-derived CDR1 and CDR2 are SSHAT and FNYEAQ (reference sequence). V gave up 5 bases and J gave up 4 bases; unmatched junction bases: 3. CDR3 DNA: TGTGCCAGCAGCACGGGACAGGGATACAATGAGCAGTTCTTC. Residues: CASSTGQGYNEQFF.

The chain couples TRBV30 to TRBJ2-3; D may correspond to TRBD1 or TRBD2 (5 bases each). In germline, CDR1 is GTSNPN, CDR2 SVGIG (reference sequence). This CDR3 is 11 amino acids long. Between the trimmed V and J ends, which lost 7 bases and 10 bases, there was a span of 15 bases. The CDR3 spells CASGPLVPQYF. The CDR3 DNA is TGTGCCTCGGGACCACTAGTTCCGCAGTATTTT.

The gene calls are TRBV18 and TRBJ1-1; D remains unclear. Trimming stripped 8 bases from V and 5 bases from J, with 9 bases between. The CDR3 spans 11 residues. Germline V gene sequence: CDR1 KGHSH, CDR2 LQKENI. CDR3 region: CASRLQTEAFF. As DNA, the CDR3 is TGTGCCAGCCGCCTCCAGACTGAAGCTTTCTTT. The variable domain in full, completed from reference TRBV18 and TRBJ1-1, reads NAGVMQNPRHLVRRRGQEARLRCSPMKGHSHVYWYRQLPEEGLKFMVYLQKENIIDESGMPKERFSAEFPKEGPSILRIQQVVRGDSAAYFCASRLQTEAFFGQGTRLTVV.